These 14 T cell receptor beta chains share one sample of origin, sequenced in a study of beta chain features in type 1 diabetes. Study conclusions and caveats: In all four CD4+ subsets, TCRB CDR3 length was significantly, moderately reduced in type 1 diabetes.

What these receptors recognize is not known. Since all of the isolated RNA was reverse transcribed, expressed TCRB transcripts were what got sequenced. Sequencing was performed with immunoSEQ multiplex PCR; in TCRdb, only in-frame clones are kept and a portion is missing. The sample yields roughly 160,000 clones, over 6% seen once. The sequencing input was central memory CD4+ T cells from blood. The source is a man aged 18-30 years with type 1 diabetes.

In DNA form, the CDR3 reads TGTGCCAGCAGCTTATCTTTTCTCACCGGGGAGCTGTTTTTT. Translating it yields CASSLSFLTGELFF. The chain employs TRBV11-2 and TRBJ2-2, with D uncertain. This CDR3 is built from 14 residues. Trimming pared 2 bases from V and 4 bases from J, leaving 8 bases between. Germline V CDR1 and CDR2: SGHAT, FQNNGV.

There are a few counts of this clone. CDR3 sequence: CAWSGAGEGGNQPQHF. The CDR3 DNA reads TGTGCCTGGAGCGGCGCGGGGGAGGGGGGCAATCAGCCCCAGCATTTT. This chain links TRBV30 with TRBJ1-5; tentative D call: TRBD1 (6 bases). The CDR3 has 16 residues. V was clipped by 3 bases and J by 2 bases, with 17 bases between them. Germline V gene data show CDR1 as GTSNPN and CDR2 as SVGIG (reference sequence).

The chain uses TRBV6-1 and TRBJ2-4; D is possibly TRBD1 (5 bases). Germline CDR1 MNHNS, CDR2 SASEGT. This CDR3 spans 14 amino acids. V lost 6 bases, J lost 4 bases, and 13 bases lay in between. CDR3 region: CASSPGNRKNIQYF. In nucleotides, the CDR3 is TGTGCCAGCAGCCCAGGGAATAGAAAAAACATTCAGTACTTC.

CDR3 sequence (DNA): TGTGCCAGCAGTTTATGGAGTCAGGGGGCGTCAAATGGCTACACCTTC. Encoded protein: CASSLWSQGASNGYTF. The chain is built from TRBV28 and TRBJ1-2; TRBD1 matches 8 bases. Germline CDR1 and CDR2: MDHEN and SYDVKM. The CDR3 consists of 16 residues. Germline trimming cut 0 bases from V and 6 bases from J; bases unmatched to any gene: 9.

In its sample, this clone was seen a few times. V usage is TRBV4-3 and J usage is TRBJ2-1; 7 positions agree with TRBD2. The CDR3 extends over 15 amino acids. The V and J ends lost 1 base and 4 bases, in that order; junction bases with no gene match: 4. Per the germline V gene, CDR1 is LGHNA and CDR2 is YSLEER. CDR3 bases: TGCGCCAGCAGCCAAGTATCAGCGGGGTACAATGAGCAGTTCTTC. It translates to CASSQVSAGYNEQFF.

V and J are TRBV7-9 and TRBJ2-1, with a weak D call TRBD2 (5 bases). V shed 3 bases and J shed 5 bases, with 11 bases lying between them. Looked up from germline, CDR1 is SEHNR and CDR2 is FQNEAQ (reference sequence). This CDR3 is built from 14 residues. This chain's CDR3 is CASSLGSANNEQFF. The CDR3 DNA follows: TGTGCCAGCAGCTTGGGGAGCGCAAACAATGAGCAGTTCTTC.

A few counts support this clone. CDR3 in DNA: TGCAGCGTGAGACTCAGGGATAGCAATCAGCCCCAGCATTTT. Amino acid sequence: CSVRLRDSNQPQHF. V and J are TRBV29-1 and TRBJ1-5; D possibly corresponds to TRBD1 (5 bases). The length of the CDR3 is 14 residues. Germline assignment: CDR1 SQVTM and CDR2 ANQGSEA. With 6 bases removed from V and 0 bases from J, the gap between germline ends came to 12 bases.

This clone was counted only a few times. The chain has TRBV7-9 and TRBJ2-2; 13 bases agree with TRBD2. This CDR3 comprises 18 residues. V lost 3 bases to trimming and J lost 6 bases; unmatched junction nucleotides: 10. CDR1 SEHNR and CDR2 FQNEAQ come from the germline V gene (reference sequence). The CDR3 loop is CASSFRLAGGRSAGELFF. The CDR3 DNA follows: TGTGCCAGCAGCTTCCGACTAGCGGGGGGCAGGTCGGCCGGGGAGCTGTTTTTT.

This clone was counted a few times. J is TRBJ2-2 and V is TRBV7-2; tentative D call: TRBD2 (6 bases). CDR3 size: 16 residues. Per germline, CDR1 SGHTA and CDR2 FQGNSA. With 3 bases removed from V and 0 bases from J, the gap between germline ends came to 11 bases. CDR3 sequence reads: CASSFSGDANTGELFF. The CDR3 coding sequence is TGTGCCAGCAGCTTTAGCGGAGACGCGAACACCGGGGAGCTGTTTTTT.

The rearrangement links TRBV14 to TRBJ2-3, with 11 bases that match TRBD2. V shed 2 bases and J 5 bases; nucleotides not matched to a gene: 3. This CDR3 has 15 residues. Per germline, CDR1 SGHDN and CDR2 FVKESK. For the CDR3, the DNA is TGTGCCAGCAGCCAAATTGGACTAGCGGGAGATACGCAGTATTTT. It is translated as CASSQIGLAGDTQYF.

The CDR3 spells CAISENMNTEAFF. The CDR3 DNA is TGTGCCATCAGTGAAAATATGAACACTGAAGCTTTCTTT. The chain recombines TRBV10-3 with TRBJ1-1; no clear D. Germline assignment: CDR1 ENHRY and CDR2 SYGVKD. V lost 3 bases and J lost 0, with 5 bases in between. The CDR3 is 13 amino acids.

This chain joins TRBV28 and TRBJ1-6, with D perhaps TRBD1 (5 bases). Germline CDR1 is MDHEN and CDR2 is SYDVKM. CDR3 length: 14 residues. The ends were cut back, 5 bases at V and 6 bases at J, with 11 bases in the middle. CDR3 sequence reads: CASSLGLPNSPLHF. The CDR3 region has the DNA TGTGCCAGCAGTCTGGGACTGCCTAATTCACCCCTCCACTTT.

The V call is TRBV30, the J call TRBJ2-7, with D possibly TRBD2 on 5 matching bases. Trimming removed 1 base at V and 7 bases at J, with 14 bases between. This CDR3 spans 13 amino acids. In germline, CDR1 is GTSNPN, CDR2 SVGIG (reference sequence). The CDR3 nucleotides read TGTGCCTGGAGTGGGCTTGAGACGGGAGAGCAGTACTTC. Protein: CAWSGLETGEQYF.

This chain links TRBV11-3 with TRBJ2-5, with a weak D call TRBD2 (6 bases). This CDR3 region has 17 residues. The V and J ends lost 4 bases and 5 bases respectively, with 23 bases between them. Germline-derived CDR1 and CDR2 are SGHNT and YENEEA. The CDR3 sequence: CASSSSAAGPRSETQYF. CDR3 bases: TGTGCCAGCAGCTCATCCGCCGCGGGGCCAAGGTCGGAGACCCAGTACTTC.